The 27 T cell receptor beta chains below were found in one sample sequenced in a study of shared clonotypes between healthy human individuals. Here immunoSEQ multiplex PCR was the method, and the copy in TCRdb shows in-frame clones only, minus some. The repertoire consists of fewer than 700,000 clones, with about 80% occurring once and the leading ten covering more than 10%. Sequenced input: PBMCs. The receptors derive from a woman in her thirties or forties in good health. Some clones in this sample may be carry-over from other donors' samples.

As concerns this clone: A much larger clone lies one base from this, so it may be a read error. This chain uses TRBV5-3 with TRBJ1-5; no clear D gene. TRBV5-3 is sorted into the ORF group, with uncertain function. V lost 7 bases and J lost 1, with 15 bases in between. This CDR3 spans 15 amino acids. This CDR3 is CARGTLVASNQPQHF. In nucleotides, the CDR3 is TGTGCCAGAGGCACCCTAGTAGCGAGCAATCAGCCCCAGCATTTT.

This clone was picked up a small number of times. The chain has TRBV6-6 and TRBJ2-1; 8 bases line up with TRBD1. Trimming at V came to 5 bases and at J to 0 bases, leaving 3 bases not matched to a gene. The germline gives CDR1 MNHNY, CDR2 SVGAGI (reference sequence). The CDR3 loop spans 15 amino acids. The CDR3 DNA follows: TGTGCCAGCAGTCGGACAGGGAGCTCCTACAATGAGCAGTTCTTC. Translating it yields CASSRTGSSYNEQFF.

Comments on this clone: This likely traces to a read error, being one base from a far larger clone. Distinct nucleotide sequences in the sample also encode this CDR3. This chain connects TRBV11-2 to TRBJ1-3; 7 positions agree with TRBD1. Germline V gives CDR1 SGHAT, CDR2 FQNNGV. The CDR3 runs 15 residues. The CDR3 nucleotides are TGTGCCAGCAGCTTATTGACAGGGAACACCGGGGAGCTGTTTTTC. This translates into CASSLLTGNTGELFF.

The chain joins TRBV11-2 to TRBJ2-7; 7 bases map to TRBD1. The length of the CDR3 is 15 residues. V gave up 1 base and J gave up 4 bases; unmatched junction bases: 7. The germline gives CDR1 SGHAT, CDR2 FQNNGV. The CDR3 sequence is CASSLGSNRGYEQYF. The CDR3 region has the DNA TGTGCCAGCAGCTTAGGTTCGAACAGGGGTTACGAGCAGTACTTC. Combining the CDR3 with reference TRBV11-2 and TRBJ2-7 gives the whole variable domain EAGVAQSPRYKIIEKRQSVAFWCNPISGHATLYWYQQILGQGPKLLIQFQNNGVVDDSQLPKDRFSAERLKGVDSTLKIQPAKLEDSAVYLCASSLGSNRGYEQYFGPGTRLTVT.

This clone showed up just a few times. The gene calls are TRBV28 and TRBJ2-7; 10 bases agree with TRBD2. Germline CDR1 reads MDHEN; CDR2 reads SYDVKM. The CDR3 runs to 16 residues. Trimming cost V 2 bases and J 0 bases; bases outside gene matches: 4. CDR3 nucleotides: TGTGCCAGCAGTTTAGAACTAGCGGGACTCTCCTACGAGCAGTACTTC. This translates into CASSLELAGLSYEQYF.

The gene calls are TRBV30 and TRBJ2-2, with D possibly matching TRBD2 (6 bases). This CDR3 region has 14 residues. Per the germline V gene, CDR1 is GTSNPN and CDR2 is SVGIG (reference sequence). V lost 1 base and J lost 6, with 12 bases in between. The CDR3, as DNA: TGTGCCTGGAGTGGGCCTAGCGTCTCCGGGGAGCTGTTTTTT. Its protein product is CAWSGPSVSGELFF.

This clone was seen ten or more times. The gene calls are TRBV2 and TRBJ2-5; 13 positions agree with TRBD2. This CDR3 comprises 16 residues. The ends lost 5 bases at V and 5 bases at J; junction bases unmatched: 8. The V gene's germline CDR1 is SNHLY and CDR2 FYNNEI. As DNA, the CDR3 is TGTGCCAGCAGTAGCGGACTAGCGGGAGAACAGGAGACCCAGTACTTC. Amino acid sequence: CASSSGLAGEQETQYF.

This chain uses TRBV15 with TRBJ2-1, with D perhaps matching TRBD2 (5 bases). This CDR3 has 14 residues. Germline CDR1 LNHNV, CDR2 YYDKDF (reference sequence). Trimming removed 0 bases from V and 15 bases from J, with 18 bases in between. The CDR3 sequence is CATSRDPSAEPPFF. The CDR3 DNA reads TGTGCCACCAGCAGAGATCCCTCAGCGGAGCCCCCGTTCTTC.

This clone has a single count. J is TRBJ2-5 and V is TRBV30, with 7 bases aligning to TRBD2. Trimming removed 2 bases from V and 4 bases from J; junction bases left unmatched: 13. The CDR3 length is 16 residues. Germline V lookup: CDR1 GTSNPN, CDR2 SVGIG (reference sequence). CDR3 DNA sequence: TGTGCCTGGAGTCAAATGGGGGGAGGGAGGGTAGAGACCCAGTACTTC. Residues: CAWSQMGGGRVETQYF.

This chain connects TRBV7-2 to TRBJ2-5; TRBD2 matches at 9 bases. V shed 6 bases, J shed 2 bases, and the junction held 7 bases outside the gene matches. Germline V gives CDR1 SGHTA, CDR2 FQGNSA. The CDR3 has 15 amino acids. CDR3 DNA sequence: TGTGCCAGCAGACGGACGCTAGCGGGACAAGAGACCCAGTACTTC. Translation gives CASRRTLAGQETQYF. The whole variable domain, remainder taken from reference TRBV7-2 and TRBJ2-5, is GAGVSQSPSNKVTEKGKDVELRCDPISGHTALYWYRQSLGQGLEFLIYFQGNSAPDKSGLPSDRFSAERTGGSVSTLTIQRTQQEDSAVYLCASRRTLAGQETQYFGPGTRLLVL.

This rearrangement joins TRBV5-1 to TRBJ2-2, with 8 positions matching TRBD1. Germline V CDR1 and CDR2: SGHRS, YFSETQ. Losses at the gene ends were 3 bases for V and 0 bases for J; bases not matched to a gene: 10. This CDR3 is built from 18 residues. CDR3 DNA sequence: TGCGCCAGCAGCTGGGGACAGGAGTTTCGAGCGAACACCGGGGAGCTGTTTTTT. Residues: CASSWGQEFRANTGELFF.

V usage is TRBV27 and J usage is TRBJ1-2; tentatively, D is TRBD1 (6 bases). CDR1 and CDR2 (germline): MNHEY, SMNVEV (reference sequence). Trimming took off 4 bases at V and 6 bases at J, with 12 bases between the two ends. CDR3 length equals 13 residues. DNA for the CDR3: TGTGCCAGCAGTTGGGGACAAGATGATGGCTACACCTTC. Amino acid sequence: CASSWGQDDGYTF.

V gene TRBV28 combines with J gene TRBJ1-2, with D unclear. The germline CDR1 and CDR2 sequences are MDHEN and SYDVKM. Trimming pared 4 bases from V and 5 bases from J, leaving 17 bases between. The CDR3 loop spans 15 amino acids. The CDR3 spells CASSSKAGTGYGYTF. DNA for the CDR3: TGTGCCAGCAGTTCCAAGGCGGGCACTGGGTATGGCTACACCTTC.

Regarding this clone: A far more abundant clone sits one base away, making this likely a read error. This sequence joins TRBV30 and TRBJ2-5; a possible D gene is TRBD2 (5 bases). TRBJ2-7 explains the end of the DNA better; the J call may be wrong. Germline CDR1 GTSNPN, CDR2 SVGIG (reference sequence). The CDR3 loop spans 13 amino acids. The CDR3: CAWSVTEAYEQYF. The CDR3 nucleotides read TGTGCCTGGAGTGTCACGGAGGCCTACGAGCAGTACTTC.

The chain employs TRBV6-1 and TRBJ2-1, with D possibly being TRBD1 (5 bases). The CDR3 is made up of 14 amino acids. The germline V gene encodes CDR1 MNHNS and CDR2 SASEGT. Trimming took off 3 bases at V and 4 bases at J, with 10 bases between the two ends. The CDR3 sequence: CASSDLTEYNEQFF. CDR3 DNA: TGTGCCAGCAGTGATTTGACAGAATACAATGAGCAGTTCTTC.

The CDR3 coding sequence is TGCAGCGTTCAGGGGGACGGAAACACCATATATTTT. It codes for CSVQGDGNTIYF. This rearrangement joins TRBV29-1 to TRBJ1-3; 7 nucleotides align to TRBD1. Germline V gene sequence: CDR1 SQVTM, CDR2 ANQGSEA. The CDR3 runs to 12 residues. Trimming cost V 5 bases and J 4 bases; bases outside gene matches: 2.

Comments on this clone: One end of the junction does not line up with germline, which may come from a read error. The sample carries other DNA sequences with the same CDR3. The V and J genes are TRBV19 and TRBJ1-5; TRBD1 might be the D (6 bases). This CDR3 region has 15 residues. The germline V gene encodes CDR1 LNHDA and CDR2 SQIVND (reference sequence). CDR3 sequence: CASSISLQGNQPQHF. CDR3 sequence (DNA): TGTGCCAGTAGTATCTCCCTACAGGGAAATCAGCCACAGCATTTT.

The V gene is TRBV7-6, the J gene TRBJ2-7; 8 positions agree with TRBD1. Germline CDR1 is SGHVS and CDR2 is FNYEAQ. The CDR3 contains 16 residues. Germline trimming cut 0 bases from V and 2 bases from J; bases unmatched to any gene: 6. The CDR3, as DNA: TGTGCCAGCAGCTTAGCGCAGCCAGGGGGCCCCTACGAGCAGTACTTC. Protein product: CASSLAQPGGPYEQYF. The complete variable domain, with remaining parts taken from reference TRBV7-6 and TRBJ2-7, reads GAGVSQSPRYKVTKRGQDVALRCDPISGHVSLYWYRQALGQGPEFLTYFNYEAQQDKSGLPNDRFSAERPEGSISTLTIQRTEQRDSAMYRCASSLAQPGGPYEQYFGPGTRLTVT.

The chain employs TRBV10-3 and TRBJ2-1, with TRBD2 as a possible D gene (6 bases). The CDR3 extends over 12 amino acids. Germline loops: CDR1 ENHRY, CDR2 SYGVKD. Trimming removed 1 base from V and 10 bases from J, with 8 bases in between. The CDR3 region is CAISEWGEEQFF. The CDR3 region has the DNA TGTGCCATCAGTGAGTGGGGGGAGGAGCAGTTCTTC.

The V and J genes are TRBV29-1 and TRBJ1-4; 9 nucleotides agree with TRBD1. CDR3 length equals 12 residues. V lost 6 bases, J lost 6 bases, and 2 bases stayed unmatched. CDR1 and CDR2 (germline): SQVTM, ANQGSEA. The CDR3 sequence: CSVRDRDEKLFF. CDR3 nucleotides: TGCAGCGTCCGGGACAGGGATGAAAAACTGTTTTTT.

V is TRBV21-1 and J is TRBJ2-5; the D segment call TRBD1 is taken from the table without a DNA check. TRBV21-1 is deemed a pseudogene. This CDR3 has 13 amino acids. The CDR3 loop reads CASYPNSQETQYF. The CDR3 DNA sequence: TGTGCCAGCTACCCCAACAGCCAAGAGACCCAGTACTTC.

The chain links TRBV5-6 to TRBJ1-2, with 7 bases lining up with TRBD1. The junction had 9 bases not matched to a gene; V was cut back by 5 bases and J by 8 bases. The CDR3 runs 13 residues. Germline V gives CDR1 SGHDT, CDR2 YYEEEE. This chain's CDR3 is CASSLPTGNGYTF. The CDR3, as DNA: TGTGCCAGCAGTCTACCGACAGGGAACGGCTACACCTTC.

The chain joins TRBV19 to TRBJ2-1; D unclear. The V gene lost 3 bases and the J gene lost 3 bases, with 12 bases spanning the gap. Germline assignment: CDR1 LNHDA and CDR2 SQIVND (reference sequence). This CDR3 contains 15 residues. The CDR3 DNA sequence: TGTGCCAGTAGTATCGGACCCAGTGGCTACAATGAGCAGTTCTTC. This gives the protein CASSIGPSGYNEQFF.

In its sample, this clone was seen once. The chain joins TRBV19 to TRBJ1-5; a possible D gene is TRBD1 (5 bases). The CDR3 sequence is 16 residues long. Germline CDR1 LNHDA, CDR2 SQIVND (reference sequence). V shed 4 bases and J shed 4 bases, with 17 bases lying between them. The CDR3 nucleotides are TGTGCCAGTAGTAGAACCCGGACGGACAAGAATCAGCCCCAGCATTTT. Amino acid sequence: CASSRTRTDKNQPQHF. The full variable domain, in which reference TRBV19 and TRBJ1-5 provide the parts outside the CDR3, is DGGITQSPKYLFRKEGQNVTLSCEQNLNHDAMYWYRQDPGQGLRLIYYSQIVNDFQKGDIAEGYSVSREKKESFPLTVTSAQKNPTAFYLCASSRTRTDKNQPQHFGDGTRLSIL.

This clone was seen only once. The chain recombines TRBV4-3 with TRBJ2-3; TRBD1 agrees at 8 bases. V lost 8 bases, J lost 5 bases, and 12 bases stayed unmatched. Germline assignment: CDR1 LGHNA and CDR2 YSLEER. The CDR3 loop spans 15 amino acids. The CDR3 sequence: CASDTTGEDGDTQYF. The DNA of the CDR3 is TGCGCCAGCGATACGACAGGGGAAGACGGAGATACGCAGTATTTT.

This clone was seen only a few times. The gene calls are TRBV2 and TRBJ1-1; D is uncertain. V dropped 8 bases and J dropped 1 base, with 14 bases sitting between them. The germline gives CDR1 SNHLY, CDR2 FYNNEI. The CDR3 length is 14 residues. CDR3 DNA sequence: TGTGCCAGCGGAGCGTCTTCCCCGAACACTGAAGCTTTCTTT. This codes for CASGASSPNTEAFF. Complete variable domain (other parts from reference TRBV2 and TRBJ1-1): EPEVTQTPSHQVTQMGQEVILRCVPISNHLYFYWYRQILGQKVEFLVSFYNNEISEKSEIFDDQFSVERPDGSNFTLKIRSTKLEDSAMYFCASGASSPNTEAFFGQGTRLTVV.

V gene TRBV25-1 combines with J gene TRBJ1-2, with D possibly matching TRBD1 (5 bases). The germline gives CDR1 MGHDK, CDR2 SYGVNS. V shed 6 bases and J shed 4 bases, with 12 bases lying between them. CDR3 length: 13 amino acids. The CDR3 DNA reads TGTGCCAGCAGCCAGCCAGGGAGCTATGGCTACACCTTC. Encoded protein: CASSQPGSYGYTF.